The clone carrying this T cell receptor beta chain showed up just once. What it binds is not known. Produced via immunoSEQ multiplex PCR; TCRdb's table is partial and in-frame only. The sample has about 24,000 clones; approximately 80% are singletons. This sample is drawn from a study of OX40 agonist ivuxolimab in advanced cancers. General observations from the study: Within 6 weeks, CD4+ and CD8+ blood T cells expanded clonally at 0.1 to 3.0 mg/kg.

The CDR3 totals 16 residues. Germline values: CDR1 SGDLS, CDR2 YYNGEE. V shed 3 bases, J shed 3 bases, and the junction held 12 bases outside the gene matches. Material: CD4+ or CD8+ T cells sorted from blood, obtained in a trial of the OX40 agonist ivuxolimab. The V call is TRBV9, the J call TRBJ2-7; 7 nucleotides align to TRBD1. This sequence originates from an adult with an advanced solid tumor such as melanoma, head and neck, liver or kidney cancer. The CDR3 DNA follows: TGTGCCAGCAGCGCCCAAAGAGGGGGCAGCCTCTACGAGCAGTACTTC. Translation: CASSAQRGGSLYEQYF.